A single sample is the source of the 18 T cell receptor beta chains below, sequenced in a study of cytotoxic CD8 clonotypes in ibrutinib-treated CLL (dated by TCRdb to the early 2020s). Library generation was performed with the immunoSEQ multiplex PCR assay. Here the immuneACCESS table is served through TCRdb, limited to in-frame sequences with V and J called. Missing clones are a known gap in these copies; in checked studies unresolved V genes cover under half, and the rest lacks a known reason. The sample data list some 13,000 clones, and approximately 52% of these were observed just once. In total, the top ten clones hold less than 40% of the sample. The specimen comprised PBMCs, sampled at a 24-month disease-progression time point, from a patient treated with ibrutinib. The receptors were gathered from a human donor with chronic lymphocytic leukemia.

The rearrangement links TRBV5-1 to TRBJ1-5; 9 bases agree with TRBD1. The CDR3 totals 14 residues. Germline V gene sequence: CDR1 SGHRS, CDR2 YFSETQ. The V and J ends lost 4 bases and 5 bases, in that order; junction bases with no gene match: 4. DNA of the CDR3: TGCGCCAGCAGCCCCGGGACAGGGTATCAGCCCCAGCATTTT. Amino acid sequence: CASSPGTGYQPQHF.

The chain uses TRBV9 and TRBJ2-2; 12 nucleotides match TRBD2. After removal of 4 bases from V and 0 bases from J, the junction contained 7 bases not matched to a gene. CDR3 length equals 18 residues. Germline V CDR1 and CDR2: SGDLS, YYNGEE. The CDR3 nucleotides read TGTGCCAGCAGCATTCAGACTAGCGGGGGACCGAACACCGGGGAGCTGTTTTTT. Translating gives CASSIQTSGGPNTGELFF.

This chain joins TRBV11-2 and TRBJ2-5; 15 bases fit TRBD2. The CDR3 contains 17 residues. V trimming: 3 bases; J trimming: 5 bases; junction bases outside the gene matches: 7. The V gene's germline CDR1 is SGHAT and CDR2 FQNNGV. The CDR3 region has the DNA TGTGCCAGCAGCTTCTGGACTAGCGGGGGGGCCGGGGAGACCCAGTACTTC. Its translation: CASSFWTSGGAGETQYF.

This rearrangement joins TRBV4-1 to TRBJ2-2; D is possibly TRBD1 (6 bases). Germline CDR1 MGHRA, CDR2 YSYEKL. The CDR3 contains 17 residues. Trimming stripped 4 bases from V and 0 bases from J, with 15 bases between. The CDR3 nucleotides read TGCGCCAGCAGCCCCTTCGGACAGAGAGCGAACACCGGGGAGCTGTTTTTT. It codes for CASSPFGQRANTGELFF.

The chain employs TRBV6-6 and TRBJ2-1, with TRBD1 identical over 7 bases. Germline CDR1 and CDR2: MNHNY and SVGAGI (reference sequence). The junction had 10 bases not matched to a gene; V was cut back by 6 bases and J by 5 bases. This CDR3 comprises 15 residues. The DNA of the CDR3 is TGTGCCAGCAGCAGTCGGGACAGCGGAAACAATGAGCAGTTCTTC. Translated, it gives CASSSRDSGNNEQFF.

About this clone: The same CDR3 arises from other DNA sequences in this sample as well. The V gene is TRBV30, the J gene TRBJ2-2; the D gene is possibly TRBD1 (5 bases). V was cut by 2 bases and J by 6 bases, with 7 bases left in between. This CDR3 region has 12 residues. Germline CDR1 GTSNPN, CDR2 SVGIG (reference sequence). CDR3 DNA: TGTGCCTGGAGTCCAGGGCCCGGGGAGCTGTTTTTT. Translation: CAWSPGPGELFF.

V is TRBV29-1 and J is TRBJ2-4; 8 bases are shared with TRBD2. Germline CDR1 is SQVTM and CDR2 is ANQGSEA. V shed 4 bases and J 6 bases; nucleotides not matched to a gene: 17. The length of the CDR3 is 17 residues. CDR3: CSVGLSVGPGRGNIQYF. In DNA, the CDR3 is TGCAGCGTTGGGTTATCTGTTGGACCCGGGAGGGGAAACATTCAGTACTTC.

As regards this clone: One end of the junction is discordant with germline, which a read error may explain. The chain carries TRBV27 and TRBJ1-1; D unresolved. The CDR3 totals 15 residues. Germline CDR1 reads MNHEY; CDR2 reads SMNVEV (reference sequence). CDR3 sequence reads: CASSLSGIGTAQVYF. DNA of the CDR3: TGTGCCAGCAGTTTATCGGGGATTGGTACAGCCCAAGTTTACTTT.

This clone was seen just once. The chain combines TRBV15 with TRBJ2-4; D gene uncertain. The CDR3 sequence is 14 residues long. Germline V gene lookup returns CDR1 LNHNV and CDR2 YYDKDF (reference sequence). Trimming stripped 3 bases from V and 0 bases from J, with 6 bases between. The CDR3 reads CATSSPGAKNIQYF. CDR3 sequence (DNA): TGTGCCACCAGCAGCCCCGGAGCCAAAAACATTCAGTACTTC.

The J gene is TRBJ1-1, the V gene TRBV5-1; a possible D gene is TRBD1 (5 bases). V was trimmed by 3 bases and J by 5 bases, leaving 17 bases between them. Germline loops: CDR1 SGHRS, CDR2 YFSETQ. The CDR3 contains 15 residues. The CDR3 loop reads CASSSGQGSGTEAFF. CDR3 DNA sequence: TGCGCCAGCAGCTCCGGACAAGGTTCAGGGACTGAAGCTTTCTTT.

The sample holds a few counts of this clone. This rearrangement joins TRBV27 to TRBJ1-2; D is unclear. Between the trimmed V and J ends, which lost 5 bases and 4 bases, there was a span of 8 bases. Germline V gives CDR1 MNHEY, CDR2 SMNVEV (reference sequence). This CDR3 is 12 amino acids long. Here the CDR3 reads CASSSSAYGYTF. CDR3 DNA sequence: TGTGCCAGCAGTAGTAGTGCCTATGGCTACACCTTC.

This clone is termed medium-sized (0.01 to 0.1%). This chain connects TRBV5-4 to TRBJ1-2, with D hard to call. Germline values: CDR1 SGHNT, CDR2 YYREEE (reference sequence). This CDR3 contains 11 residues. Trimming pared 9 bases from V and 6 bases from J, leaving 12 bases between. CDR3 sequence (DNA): TGTGCCACTGACCCTGGGAATGGCTACACCTTC. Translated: CATDPGNGYTF.

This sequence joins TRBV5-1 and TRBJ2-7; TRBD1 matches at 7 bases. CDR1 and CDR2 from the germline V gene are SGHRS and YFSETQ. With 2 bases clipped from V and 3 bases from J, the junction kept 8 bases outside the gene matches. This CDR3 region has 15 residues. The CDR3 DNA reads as TGCGCCAGCAGCTTCCAGGGGGTCGGTAACTACGAGCAGTACTTC. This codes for CASSFQGVGNYEQYF.

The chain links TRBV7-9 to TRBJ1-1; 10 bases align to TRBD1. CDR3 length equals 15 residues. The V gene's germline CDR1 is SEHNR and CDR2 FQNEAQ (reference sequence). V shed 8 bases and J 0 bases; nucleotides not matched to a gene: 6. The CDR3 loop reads CASAPGQGMNTEAFF. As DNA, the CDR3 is TGTGCCAGCGCACCGGGACAGGGGATGAACACTGAAGCTTTCTTT.

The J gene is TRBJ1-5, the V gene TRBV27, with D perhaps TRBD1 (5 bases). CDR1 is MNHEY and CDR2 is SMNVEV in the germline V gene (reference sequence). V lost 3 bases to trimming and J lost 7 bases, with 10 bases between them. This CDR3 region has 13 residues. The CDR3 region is CASSLGGRQPQHF. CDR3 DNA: TGTGCCAGCAGTTTGGGGGGACGGCAGCCCCAGCATTTT.

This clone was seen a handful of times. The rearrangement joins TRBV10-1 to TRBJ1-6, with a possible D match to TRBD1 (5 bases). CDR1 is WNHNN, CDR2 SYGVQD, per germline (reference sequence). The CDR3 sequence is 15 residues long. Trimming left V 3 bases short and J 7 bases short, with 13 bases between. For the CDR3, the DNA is TGCGCCAGCAGTGATCCAGGGTCTAGGAATTCACCCCTCCACTTT. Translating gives CASSDPGSRNSPLHF.

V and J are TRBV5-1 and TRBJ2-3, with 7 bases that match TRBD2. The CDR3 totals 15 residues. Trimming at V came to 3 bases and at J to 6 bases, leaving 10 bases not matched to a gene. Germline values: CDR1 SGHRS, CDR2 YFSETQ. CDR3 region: CASSSQRGQSDTQYF. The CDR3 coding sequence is TGCGCCAGCAGCTCTCAGCGGGGCCAGTCGGATACGCAGTATTTT.

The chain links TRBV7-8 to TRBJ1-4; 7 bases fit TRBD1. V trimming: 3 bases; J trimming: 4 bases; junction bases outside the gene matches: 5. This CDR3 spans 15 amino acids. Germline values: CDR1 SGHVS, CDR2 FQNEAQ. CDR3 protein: CASSFHRGGNEKLFF. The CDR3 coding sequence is TGTGCCAGCAGCTTTCACAGGGGCGGTAATGAAAAACTGTTTTTT.